This T cell receptor beta chain was found in a study of regulatory T cells in long-lasting Graves disease (dated by TCRdb to 2020 to 2022). Concerning the study at large: Newly diagnosed Graves' disease patients had taken antithyroid drugs for less than 3 months. A total of around 33 samples underwent TCR sequencing, from some 13 patients with persistent Graves' disease and 20 or so patients with newly diagnosed Graves' disease. The study took place in China and was registered as a clinical trial. Persistent Graves' disease patients were compared with newly diagnosed Graves' disease patients by peripheral blood TCR sequencing and RNA sequencing.

Overall study results and their limits: Peripheral blood alone was examined, since thyroid tissue, which constituted the primary lesion, could not be accessed. The small sample size was acknowledged by the authors as a limitation that may reduce accuracy. Sequencing and analysis were restricted to the TCR beta chain. A larger number of public clonotypes was shared among persistent patients (fewer than 3,000) than among newly diagnosed patients (over 850). Persistent disease showed preferential use of TRBV28, TRBJ1-2 and TRBJ2-5, whereas newly diagnosed disease favored TRBV20-1 and TRBJ2-1. Compared with newly diagnosed patients, persistent Graves' disease patients had lower TCR Shannon entropy and fewer highly expanded clones, which suggests clonal expansion.

The time point tag for this specimen amounts to: newly diagnosed GD, antithyroid drugs for less than 3 months. For both TCR sequencing and RNA sequencing, RNA was extracted from PBMCs using TRIzol. Graves' disease was diagnosed according to American Thyroid Association guidelines. Patients for the study were recruited at an endocrinology department in Xi'an, China. From each patient, around 9 milliliters of peripheral blood was collected into an EDTA anticoagulant tube. Ficoll Paque Plus density gradient separation was used to isolate PBMCs, and no additional T cell sorting was done. An Agilent 2100 Bioanalyzer and agarose gel were used to check RNA quality, while a NanoDrop 2000 measured RNA concentration. Turning to this clonotype: Its antigen remains unidentified. Per-base quality was not reported, and no clone a single base away is much larger than it.

The CDR3 covers 15 residues, taking in both the cysteine and the phenylalanine. Solely the CDR3 DNA is kept, with 45 bases framed from the first base. V lost 3 bases and J lost 3 bases; the stretch between them is 12 bases long. CDR1 is given as MNHGY and CDR2 as SVAAGI, both from the germline V gene. Libraries came from multiplex PCR. Sequencing took place on an Illumina HiSeq 4000. iRepertoire HTBI primers and Arm-PCR amplification of CDR3 regions were used to construct TCR beta libraries. PCR products were gel purified before sequencing. The authors' pipeline ran thus. Gene usage analysis of CDR3 amino acid clonotypes used the 55 to 65 TRBV and 14 TRBJ segments found across samples. COPE and FqMerger were used to merge filtered high-quality paired reads into contigs. Contigs were aligned with BLAST to IMGT TRBV, TRBD and TRBJ reference genes, and CDR3 was defined per IMGT. Any clonotype with a frequency above 0.1% was classified as a highly expanded clone. Shannon entropy served as the measure of repertoire diversity, while the Gini coefficient captured V-J evenness. A clonotype was considered public if more than one individual shared it. TCRdb reprocessed the public reads (quality trimming at Q25 with fastp, clone calling with MiXCR) and kept in-frame beta chains. For every CDR3 protein sequence, its rows merge into one entry that carries the most common genes and DNA. It is TCRdb's table, rather than the study itself, that gives the V and J calls and clone size. The sample table holds under 700,000 distinct CDR3 sequences, of which 15% to 20% were seen once. Together, the top ten hold around a quarter of the sample.

These data were likewise used in another study, on T cells in Graves' hyperthyroidism and ophthalmopathy. The second investigation adds: Stable Graves' hyperthyroidism was defined as the absence of progression to ophthalmopathy over 18 months of follow-up. Hyperthyroidism patients were newly diagnosed, with disease duration under 2 months, and aged 18 to 65 years. Any patient with an uncontrolled infection, another autoimmune disease, pregnancy or lactation was excluded. Clinical symptoms, serum thyroxine and TRAb, thyroid ultrasound, and orbital computed tomography formed the basis for the diagnoses. For the first round of RT-PCR on the TCR CDR3, the HTBI primer set was used together with the Qiagen OneStep RT-PCR kit. Most expanded thyroid clonotypes (frequency above 0.001) were also found in blood, which suggests that blood repertoires may mirror thyroid immune responses. A 13 V-J signature model separated ophthalmopathy from stable hyperthyroidism, with roughly 88% sensitivity and 81.08% specificity in cross-validation and 80%/75% in testing. During validation, the model predicted progression to ophthalmopathy a median of roughly 7.1 months ahead of onset, with 60% to 71% sensitivity and around 72% specificity. To identify distinguishing TCR V-J signatures, a discovery cohort of some 99 patients was used, comprising 40 to 45 with Graves' ophthalmopathy and around 60 with stable Graves' hyperthyroidism. Prospective prediction of ophthalmopathy was tested in an independent validation cohort consisting of under 20 hyperthyroidism patients and some 15 patients who later progressed to ophthalmopathy. The approximately 97 discovery patients were randomly divided into training and test sets at a 7:3 ratio. Thyroid tissue and blood T-cell repertoires from six or seven Graves' hyperthyroidism patients were also compared in the study. Once sampling was done, hyperthyroidism patients were given methimazole at a starting dose of 30 mg daily, whereas ophthalmopathy patients were given high-dose intravenous methylprednisolone. Libraries were constructed in a second round of multiplex PCR, after which size selection and purification were performed. Sequencing of the libraries was done on an Illumina HiSeq2000 using paired-end 100 bp reads. SOAPnuke was used to process the raw data, with reads discarded if the reads contained adapters or uncalled bases, had a mean Phred below 15, or lacked an exact constant-primer or identifier match. High-quality paired reads were merged with COPE v1.2.5, and unique nucleotide sequences were defined as clonotypes. MiTCR v1.1 was used to align clonotypes to the IMGT TRBV, TRBD and TRBJ reference segments. The analysis included only V-J combinations with a frequency above 0.0001, which together covered more than 98% of the repertoires. The TCS score was defined as F50 (clonal expansion) divided by E x V (chaos), with BLOSUM62-based TCRdist calculated between CDR3 peptides within each V-J. Welch's t-statistics and random forest reduced 450 to 600 V-J features to around 14, which were used in a naive Bayes classifier (R e1071). No statistical method was used to set the sample size in advance, and investigators knew the group allocation. The paper reports TCR Vbeta CDR3 sequencing of some 140 peripheral blood samples: around 45 ophthalmopathy, under 80 hyperthyroidism and around 17 progressor patients.

This chain joins TRBV6-9 to TRBJ2-4; TRBD1 is a weak D gene call, 5 bases matching. This receptor was taken from a middle-aged woman with Graves disease. Donor details come from another sample of the same person, matched by shared clones. Here the sequenced sample was peripheral blood mononuclear cells (PBMCs), taken at new diagnosis, from a patient treated with antithyroid drugs. CDR3 reads: CASSYRGTGKNIQYF. The DNA sequence is TGTGCCAGCAGTTACCGAGGCACAGGCAAAAACATTCAGTACTTC.